The sequence of this T cell receptor beta chain was determined in a study of T-cell memory formation after mild COVID-19. On the study more broadly: TCR clusters were mostly donor specific. General study points: CD4+ contracting clones were found mainly in CM and EM, and CD8+ ones in EMRA.

Barcoded TCR alpha and TCR beta cDNA libraries with UMIs came from 5'RACE using constant-segment primers. TCRdb reprocessed the 5' RACE reads with MiXCR, giving one entry per CDR3 protein. There are 250,000 to 400,000 distinct CDR3 sequences in the sample; 13% to 15% occur only once, and around a fifth lies in the top ten. This clonotype was counted ten times or more. Antigen: not known. Trimming removed 0 bases at V and 7 bases at J, with 4 bases between. CDR1 and CDR2 from the germline V gene are ENHRY and SYGVKD. The CDR3 extends over 12 amino acids. The chain carries TRBV10-3 and TRBJ2-1; D is undetermined. The sample taken for sequencing was PBMCs or a T cell subset sorted from them (not recorded which). The sequence came from a man between 18 and 29 years old who had mild COVID-19 (a few samples of this study predate the infection). Cell type and time point are not known. The CDR3 loop reads CAISESWNEQFF. The DNA of the CDR3 is TGTGCCATCAGTGAGTCTTGGAATGAGCAGTTCTTC.